This T cell receptor beta chain was captured in a study of blood T cell repertoires in COVID-19. Study overall: Italy, Spain and the United States were the sources of the convalescent and acute COVID-19 samples.

The method was immunoSEQ multiplex PCR; TCRdb's version includes in-frame clones alone and lacks a portion of them. The table includes 200,000 to 250,000 clones, about 90% detected once. The V end lost 7 bases, the J end lost 3 bases, and 13 bases lay between the germline ends. Germline V gene data show CDR1 as MNHEY and CDR2 as SVGAGI. The CDR3 runs 14 residues. This chain joins TRBV6-5 and TRBJ2-1, with D perhaps TRBD2 (6 bases). The receptor was isolated from a man between 18 and 35 years old with active or convalescent COVID-19. Sequenced: peripheral blood. CDR3 sequence (DNA): TGTGCCAGCACTGCCGGGACTTACTACAATGAGCAGTTCTTC. This encodes CASTAGTYYNEQFF.